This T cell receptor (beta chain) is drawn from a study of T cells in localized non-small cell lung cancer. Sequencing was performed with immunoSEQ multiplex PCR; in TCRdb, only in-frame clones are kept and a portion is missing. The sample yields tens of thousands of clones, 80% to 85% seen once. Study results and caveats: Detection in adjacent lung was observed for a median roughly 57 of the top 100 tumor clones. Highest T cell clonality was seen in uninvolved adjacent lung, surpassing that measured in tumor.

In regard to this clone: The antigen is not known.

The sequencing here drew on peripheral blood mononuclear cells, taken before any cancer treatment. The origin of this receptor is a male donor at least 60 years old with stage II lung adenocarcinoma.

The CDR3 loop reads CASSLLGLGPNEQFF. The CDR3 DNA reads as TGTGCCAGCAGCTTACTCGGACTAGGGCCTAATGAGCAGTTCTTC. The chain combines TRBV7-6 with TRBJ2-1; 7 nucleotides align to TRBD2. The CDR3 spans 15 residues. Germline-derived CDR1 and CDR2 are SGHVS and FNYEAQ. The V segment lost 2 bases and the J segment 7 bases; nucleotides outside the gene matches: 8.